The T cell receptor beta chain under discussion was sequenced for a study of shared clonotypes between healthy human individuals. Study-level background: There were three CD4 naive, three CD4 memory, two CD8 naive and one CD8 memory plates per donor.

As for this clone: Its antigen is unknown.

Division of CD4+ cells produced a CD45RA+ naive subset and a CD45RA-negative memory subset. Some 29,000 T cell genomes (around 200 ng DNA) went into each sorted-subset replicate. Libraries were prepared by immunoSEQ multiplex PCR; TCRdb keeps only in-frame clonotypes and omits some of them. Among under 600,000 clones listed, less than 98% were seen once. Findings and limits, study-wide: Compared with clonotypes that all four donors shared, non-shared clonotypes had lower generation probabilities.

This TCR was sampled from a woman in her twenties or thirties in good health. The specimen sequenced was naive CD4+ T cells sorted from blood. Subset specified: CD45RA+ positively selected.

This CDR3 is CASSLRLGRIYEQYF. The DNA for the CDR3 is TGTGCCAGCAGCTTGAGGTTGGGACGGATCTACGAGCAGTACTTC. The chain recombines TRBV5-6 with TRBJ2-7; D may be TRBD1 or TRBD2 (5 bases each). Looked up from germline, CDR1 is SGHDT and CDR2 is YYEEEE. V lost 1 base to trimming and J lost 3 bases, with 14 bases between them. CDR3 length: 15 residues.